The rows below give T cell receptor beta chains drawn from one sample of a study of T-cell reconstitution after alpha-beta-depleted transplantation in children. TCRdb passed the PCR reads through MiXCR, listing each CDR3 protein once. Altogether more than 200,000 distinct CDR3 sequences are present, about 23% being singletons, with the ten largest covering roughly 2.6%. Sequences were derived from PBMCs, sampled before TCRalphabeta/CD19-depleted stem cell transplant. These receptors were taken from a girl aged 2-10 years with Fanconi anemia, due to receive a stem cell transplant. Both conserved end residues are part of each CDR3. D genes are given only for firm matches. The size entry is marked missing in some rows and otherwise reads once, few, many or a size class.

abundance	d_gene	j_gene	v_gene	CDR3aa	CDR3nt
many	-	TRBJ2-7	TRBV4-2	CASSQEVFVGSYEQYF	TGTGCCAGCAGCCAAGAAGTATTCGTAGGCTCCTACGAGCAGTACTTC
many	-	TRBJ2-1	TRBV29-1	CSVDPDPYNEQFF	TGCAGCGTTGACCCAGACCCCTACAATGAGCAGTTCTTC
many	-	TRBJ2-5	TRBV15	CATSRPSGETQYF	TGTGCCACCAGCCGACCGTCCGGGGAGACCCAGTACTTC
many	TRBD2	TRBJ2-7	TRBV12-3/TRBV12-4	CASSGGDRPAYEQYF	TGTGCCAGCTCGGGGGGGGATCGACCCGCCTACGAGCAGTACTTC
many	-	TRBJ2-5	TRBV20-1	CSGSTPGLQETQYF	TGCAGTGGATCGACCCCCGGGCTACAAGAGACCCAGTACTTC
-	-	TRBJ1-2	TRBV13	CASSLPLDQGMHGYTF	TGTGCCAGCAGCTTACCGTTAGACCAGGGGATGCATGGCTACACCTTC
few	TRBD1	TRBJ1-2	TRBV5-1	CASSRTGGDYGYTF	TGCGCCAGCAGCCGGACAGGGGGCGACTATGGCTACACCTTC
many	TRBD1	TRBJ1-1	TRBV28	CASSQTGSHTEAFF	TGTGCCAGCAGCCAGACAGGGTCTCACACTGAAGCTTTCTTT
-	TRBD2	TRBJ2-3	TRBV6-2/TRBV6-3	CASRLGLAGARATQYF	TGTGCCAGCAGGTTAGGACTAGCGGGTGCCCGGGCTACGCAGTATTTT
many	TRBD1	TRBJ2-7	TRBV4-2	CASSQTGTGGVF	TGTGCCAGCAGCCAAACCGGGACAGGGGGCGTCTTC
-	TRBD2	TRBJ2-2	TRBV7-3	CASRVLAATGELFF	TGTGCCAGCAGAGTTCTAGCGGCCACCGGGGAGCTGTTTTTT
-	-	TRBJ2-1	TRBV20-1	CSARWTTYYNEQFF	TGCAGTGCTAGGTGGACTACATACTACAATGAGCAGTTCTTC
many	TRBD1	TRBJ2-7	TRBV15	CATSRAGQLSYEQYF	TGTGCCACCAGCAGAGCGGGACAGCTGTCCTACGAGCAGTACTTC
many	-	TRBJ2-1	TRBV12-3/TRBV12-4	CASSLTQTNNEQFF	TGTGCCAGCAGTTTAACGCAGACCAACAATGAGCAGTTCTTC
few	-	TRBJ2-7	TRBV2	CASTVPSGTLITYEQYF	TGTGCCAGCACGGTACCCAGCGGAACCTTAATAACCTACGAGCAGTACTTC
few	-	TRBJ2-1	TRBV7-2	CASSLVWSGDNEQFF	TGTGCCAGCAGCTTAGTATGGAGTGGAGATAATGAGCAGTTCTTC
-	TRBD2	TRBJ2-5	TRBV13	CASTWRGAQETQYF	TGTGCCAGCACGTGGCGGGGGGCTCAAGAGACCCAGTACTTC
many	-	TRBJ1-1	TRBV20-1	CSASGGRKMKAFF	TGCAGTGCTAGTGGGGGGCGTAAGATGAAAGCTTTCTTT
many	-	TRBJ2-7	TRBV10-2	CASSEGAEDYEQYF	TGCGCCAGCAGTGAAGGAGCGGAGGACTACGAGCAGTACTTC
many	-	TRBJ1-3	TRBV20-1	CSARGGVGRSKSGNTIYF	TGCAGTGCTAGAGGAGGGGTCGGCAGGTCGAAATCTGGAAACACCATATATTTT
few	-	TRBJ1-5	TRBV5-1	CASSLGDNQPQHF	TGCGCCAGCAGCTTGGGAGACAATCAGCCCCAGCATTTT
-	-	TRBJ1-5	TRBV7-8	CASSLWDGINQPQHF	TGTGCCAGCAGCTTATGGGACGGGATAAATCAGCCCCAGCATTTT
-	TRBD2	TRBJ2-1	TRBV5-1	CASSLVGRNYNEQFF	TGCGCCAGCAGCTTGGTCGGGAGGAACTACAATGAGCAGTTCTTC
-	TRBD2	TRBJ2-1	TRBV12-3/TRBV12-4	CASSLALTSGRNEQFF	TGTGCCAGCAGTTTAGCGCTCACTAGCGGGAGGAATGAGCAGTTCTTC
few	-	TRBJ2-5	TRBV20-1	CSASEEKTQETQYF	TGCAGTGCTAGTGAGGAGAAAACCCAAGAGACCCAGTACTTC
-	-	TRBJ2-7	TRBV6-1	CASSESGHFYEQYF	TGTGCCAGCAGTGAATCGGGACACTTCTACGAGCAGTACTTC
few	-	TRBJ2-3	TRBV20-1	CSARVGGSTDTQYF	TGCAGTGCTAGAGTGGGGGGTAGCACAGATACGCAGTATTTT
-	-	TRBJ1-5	TRBV28	CASSWGNQPQHF	TGTGCCAGCAGTTGGGGAAATCAGCCCCAGCATTTT
few	-	TRBJ2-1	TRBV27	CASNVRQPNYYNEQFF	TGTGCCAGCAATGTGCGACAGCCAAACTACTACAATGAGCAGTTCTTC
few	-	TRBJ2-1	TRBV20-1	CSANRDLSYNEQFF	TGCAGTGCTAACCGGGACTTGTCCTACAATGAGCAGTTCTTC
-	TRBD1	TRBJ1-1	TRBV5-1	CASSKTGGFTEAFF	TGCGCCAGCAGCAAGACAGGGGGCTTTACTGAAGCTTTCTTT
many	-	TRBJ2-6	TRBV29-1	CSAWGDGANVLTF	TGCAGCGCCTGGGGGGATGGGGCCAACGTCCTGACTTTC
few	TRBD2	TRBJ2-4	TRBV10-3	CAISEKSGSENIQYF	TGTGCCATCAGTGAGAAAAGCGGGAGTGAAAACATTCAGTACTTC
many	TRBD2	TRBJ2-1	TRBV12-3/TRBV12-4	CASSLGTSDNEQFF	TGTGCCAGCAGTCTCGGGACTAGCGACAATGAGCAGTTCTTC
many	TRBD2	TRBJ2-3	TRBV4-2	CASSQVSGLAGGTSTDTQYF	TGTGCCAGCAGCCAAGTCTCCGGATTAGCGGGAGGAACTAGCACAGATACGCAGTATTTT
-	TRBD2	TRBJ2-2	TRBV7-2	CASSFGTSIGELFF	TGTGCCAGCAGCTTCGGGACTAGTATCGGGGAGCTGTTTTTT
many	-	TRBJ1-2	TRBV20-1	CSASALQGGSYGYTF	TGCAGTGCTAGCGCACTACAGGGAGGAAGCTATGGCTACACCTTC
-	-	TRBJ1-1	TRBV29-1	CSVHAPRVYGAFF	TGCAGCGTTCATGCCCCCAGGGTTTATGGAGCTTTCTTT
-	-	TRBJ1-2	TRBV5-6	CACVPGGANYGYTF	TGTGCCTGCGTTCCGGGCGGTGCTAACTATGGCTACACCTTC
few	TRBD1	TRBJ2-5	TRBV28	CASIPRTGPWGTQYF	TGTGCCAGCATCCCCCGGACAGGACCCTGGGGGACCCAGTACTTC
many	TRBD1	TRBJ2-5	TRBV20-1	CSARGRRQGKETQYF	TGCAGTGCTAGAGGACGCCGACAGGGGAAGGAGACCCAGTACTTC
-	-	TRBJ2-1	TRBV7-8	CASSSRVANSYNEQFF	TGTGCCAGCAGCTCTAGGGTTGCGAACTCCTACAATGAGCAGTTCTTC
-	-	TRBJ2-5	TRBV11-2	CASSLRRVQETQYF	TGTGCCAGCAGCTTAAGAAGGGTTCAAGAGACCCAGTACTTC
-	-	TRBJ2-7	TRBV6-5	CASVKIQGGEQYF	TGTGCCAGCGTTAAAATCCAGGGCGGCGAGCAGTACTTC
-	TRBD2	TRBJ2-7	TRBV28	CASSRLAGGSSYEQYF	TGTGCCAGCAGCCGACTAGCGGGGGGCTCCTCCTACGAGCAGTACTTC
few	-	TRBJ2-1	TRBV7-6	CASSLLEAASSYNEQFF	TGTGCCAGCAGCTTATTAGAAGCGGCAAGCTCCTACAATGAGCAGTTCTTC
-	TRBD1	TRBJ2-7	TRBV20-1	CSTTAGTGGYEQYF	TGCAGTACCACGGCCGGGACAGGGGGCTACGAGCAGTACTTC
-	TRBD2	TRBJ2-1	TRBV6-2/TRBV6-3	CASSYSRASGSGRSSYNEQFF	TGTGCCAGCAGTTACTCGAGGGCTAGCGGGAGTGGGCGAAGCTCCTACAATGAGCAGTTCTTC
-	TRBD2	TRBJ2-1	TRBV30	CAWSLGGSYNEQFF	TGTGCCTGGAGTCTGGGGGGGAGCTACAATGAGCAGTTCTTC
many	-	TRBJ1-2	TRBV6-2/TRBV6-3	CASTRDILYGYTF	TGTGCCAGCACCCGGGACATACTCTATGGCTACACCTTC
many	-	TRBJ2-7	TRBV14	CASSQDAGYWNEQYF	TGTGCCAGCAGCCAAGATGCCGGGTATTGGAACGAGCAGTACTTC
-	TRBD2	TRBJ2-4	TRBV5-1	CASSSGGALLAKNIQYF	TGCGCCAGCAGCTCCGGGGGGGCTCTGCTAGCCAAAAACATTCAGTACTTC